These 4 T cell receptor beta chains were sequenced from one sample in a study of blood T cell repertoires in COVID-19. Sequencing used immunoSEQ multiplex PCR; TCRdb keeps in-frame clones, though not all of them. The sample includes tens of thousands of clones, around four fifths of them seen just once. Sequencing used peripheral blood. The source of these receptors is a man between 65 and 80 years old with acute or convalescent COVID-19.

The chain links TRBV27 to TRBJ1-2, with a tentative D call TRBD1 (5 bases). The CDR3 totals 14 residues. Trimming took 2 bases from V and 8 from J, leaving 15 bases between them. Germline V gene sequence: CDR1 MNHEY, CDR2 SMNVEV (reference sequence). The DNA of the CDR3 is TGTGCCAGCAGTTTAGGGGCAGGGTTAGGCGGCTACACCTTC. Amino acids: CASSLGAGLGGYTF.

This chain uses TRBV6-6 with TRBJ1-3; the D gene is possibly TRBD1 (6 bases). CDR3 length: 16 amino acids. The V and J ends lost 7 bases and 3 bases respectively, with 19 bases between them. Germline V gene data show CDR1 as MNHNY and CDR2 as SVGAGI (reference sequence). DNA for the CDR3: TGTGCCAGCAAATACAGGGTTAACCCGGGTGGAAACACCATATATTTT. Amino acid sequence: CASKYRVNPGGNTIYF.

J is TRBJ1-1 and V is TRBV4-2; TRBD1 is a possible D gene (5 bases). Germline assignment: CDR1 LGHNA and CDR2 YNFKEQ. V was pared by 3 bases and J by 5 bases, with 16 bases between. The CDR3 is 15 residues long. CDR3 sequence: CASSQAQGVGTEAFF. The CDR3 nucleotides read TGTGCCAGCAGCCAGGCCCAGGGCGTTGGTACTGAAGCTTTCTTT.

The rearrangement uses TRBV5-6 and TRBJ2-7, with no clear D. Germline CDR1 and CDR2: SGHDT and YYEEEE. Trimming cost V 2 bases and J 4 bases, with 4 bases left between them. This CDR3 has 11 amino acids. The CDR3 DNA sequence: TGTGCCAGCAGCTTTAGTTACGAGCAGTACTTC. Its protein is CASSFSYEQYF.